The 9 T cell receptor beta chains below were found in one sample sequenced in a study of post-analysis software for immune sequencing data. General observations from the study: The five TRBV segments detected at higher frequency in patients than in controls included TRBV5-6, TRBV5-1 and TRBV20-1.

Their recognized antigens are unknown. cDNA libraries of TCR beta carried unique molecular identifiers. MiXCR was run by TCRdb on the PCR reads, yielding one entry per CDR3 protein. In the table there are 800,000 to 950,000 distinct CDR3 sequences, 53% of which are singletons. The specimen sequenced was blood. These receptors came from a girl between 5 and 17 years old with multiple sclerosis.

This clonotype was recorded only once. This chain uses TRBV4-2 with TRBJ1-1; D not certain. The CDR3 extends over 14 amino acids. V was clipped by 0 bases and J by 1 base, with 6 bases between them. Looked up from germline, CDR1 is LGHNA and CDR2 is YNFKEQ. The CDR3 loop is CASSQDMANTEAFF. In DNA form, the CDR3 reads TGTGCCAGCAGCCAAGATATGGCGAACACTGAAGCTTTCTTT.

The chain is built from TRBV20-1 and TRBJ2-5; maybe TRBD1 (5 bases). The germline V gene has CDR1 DFQATT and CDR2 SNEGSKA (reference sequence). CDR3 length equals 14 residues. Deletions cut 3 bases from V and 4 bases from J, with 15 bases between. DNA of the CDR3: TGCAGTGCTAGCCGCCTCAGGGTGGGAGAGACCCAGTACTTC. This gives the protein CSASRLRVGETQYF.

The CDR3 sequence: CASSPSQGPYEQYF. For the CDR3, the DNA is TGCGCCAGCAGCCCCAGTCAAGGACCTTACGAGCAGTACTTC. The chain joins TRBV5-1 to TRBJ2-7; D uncertain. CDR1 is SGHRS, CDR2 YFSETQ, per germline. This CDR3 has 14 residues. The V end lost 4 bases, the J end lost 4 bases, and 15 bases lay between the germline ends.

This clonotype was counted a few times. The chain joins TRBV20-1 to TRBJ1-2, with 9 bases lining up with TRBD1. The CDR3 has 11 amino acids. Looked up from germline, CDR1 is DFQATT and CDR2 is SNEGSKA (reference sequence). The junction had 1 base not matched to a gene; V was cut back by 6 bases and J by 5 bases. The CDR3 DNA is TGCAGTGCCGGACAGGGGTATGGCTACACCTTC. The encoded protein is CSAGQGYGYTF.

The CDR3 protein is CASSYSSRSGGNNSPLHF. The CDR3 nucleotides are TGTGCCAGCAGTTACTCCTCCCGGTCAGGGGGCAATAATTCACCCCTCCACTTT. The chain links TRBV6-5 to TRBJ1-6, with 8 bases aligning to TRBD1. Trimming at V came to 0 bases and at J to 5 bases, leaving 9 bases not matched to a gene. The CDR3 loop spans 18 amino acids. Germline V CDR1 and CDR2: MNHEY, SVGAGI.

The chain recombines TRBV18 with TRBJ2-1; perhaps TRBD2 as D (5 bases). V dropped 2 bases and J dropped 2 bases, with 10 bases sitting between them. The germline V gene has CDR1 KGHSH and CDR2 LQKENI. The CDR3 spans 15 residues. CDR3 loop: CASSPEEGTYNEQFF. The CDR3 DNA reads as TGTGCCAGCTCACCAGAAGAGGGTACCTACAATGAGCAGTTCTTC.

This chain connects TRBV5-5 to TRBJ2-1, with D unresolved. The CDR3 is 15 residues long. Germline-derived CDR1 and CDR2 are SGHKS and YYEKEE (reference sequence). V lost 4 bases and J lost 4, with 15 bases in between. In nucleotides, the CDR3 is TGTGCCAGCAGCCCAGTGTTGGTAGAATACAATGAGCAGTTCTTC. Amino acids: CASSPVLVEYNEQFF.

This rearrangement joins TRBV20-1 to TRBJ2-3; tentatively, D is TRBD2 (7 bases). Germline V gene sequence: CDR1 DFQATT, CDR2 SNEGSKA (reference sequence). V lost 6 bases to trimming and J lost 3 bases, with 19 bases between them. This CDR3 has 15 residues. For the CDR3, the DNA is TGCAGTGCCGCGGGGGCCCTAACCGGGACAGATACGCAGTATTTT. This gives the protein CSAAGALTGTDTQYF.

This clonotype turned up a few times. This chain joins TRBV3-1 and TRBJ1-2, with 7 positions matching TRBD1. The CDR3 runs 17 residues. The J segment lost 0 bases and the V segment lost 1 base, leaving 8 bases of the junction unmatched. CDR1 and CDR2 from the germline V gene are LGHDT and YNNKEL (reference sequence). The CDR3 sequence is CASSQAGTEPTNYGYTF. CDR3 bases: TGTGCCAGCAGCCAAGCAGGGACAGAACCAACTAACTATGGCTACACCTTC.